This T cell receptor (beta chain) was retrieved from a study of monozygotic twins with inflammatory bowel disease. Findings and limits, study-wide: IBD patients displayed reduced TCRbeta diversity (inverse Simpson) when set against healthy co-twins. Relative to healthy twins, IBD patients had fewer clonotypes in common with others, a gap that was especially apparent with disease activity.

Concerning this clonotype itself: Its cognate antigen is unknown.

Germline assignment: CDR1 DFQATT and CDR2 SNEGSKA (reference sequence). CDR3 length: 15 amino acids. Whole blood, unsorted for T cells, was the source of total RNA. TCRdb processed the 5' RACE reads again and assigns one entry to each CDR3 protein, with no DNA. Seen in this sample are about 350,000 distinct CDR3 sequences; the ten most common clones hold over 2%. This receptor was identified in a human donor with ulcerative colitis or Crohn's disease, or a healthy co-twin of an affected twin (not recorded which). The rearrangement joins TRBV20-1 to TRBJ2-2; TCRdb returns TRBD1, unconfirmable since there is no DNA. Sequenced sample: blood. This CDR3 reads CSASRAGGADGELFF.